This T cell receptor beta chain is from a study of regulatory dendritic cells for organ transplantation. Sequencing used immunoSEQ multiplex PCR; TCRdb keeps in-frame clones, though not all of them. The sample contains 9,500 to 12,000 clones, under 90% of which appear only once. Concerning this clone itself: What it recognizes is unknown.

Findings of the study overall: Among resting subsets, memory CD8+ cells contained the most alloreactive clonotypes.

The germline gives CDR1 LGHNA, CDR2 YSLEER. The CDR3 loop spans 18 amino acids. The J segment lost 3 bases and the V segment lost 0 bases, leaving 9 bases of the junction unmatched. CFSE-labeled sorted T cells met regulatory or mature dendritic cells for four to five days. The clonotype originates from a human donor in good health. Sample: naive CD8+ T cells from blood cultured with dendritic cells. Subset: CD45RA+ naive T cells. The genes are TRBV4-3 and TRBJ2-3; 10 bases align to TRBD2. DNA for the CDR3: TGCGCCAGCAGCCAAGACGGGGCTAGCGGGAGTTGGACAGATACGCAGTATTTT. Encoded protein: CASSQDGASGSWTDTQYF.